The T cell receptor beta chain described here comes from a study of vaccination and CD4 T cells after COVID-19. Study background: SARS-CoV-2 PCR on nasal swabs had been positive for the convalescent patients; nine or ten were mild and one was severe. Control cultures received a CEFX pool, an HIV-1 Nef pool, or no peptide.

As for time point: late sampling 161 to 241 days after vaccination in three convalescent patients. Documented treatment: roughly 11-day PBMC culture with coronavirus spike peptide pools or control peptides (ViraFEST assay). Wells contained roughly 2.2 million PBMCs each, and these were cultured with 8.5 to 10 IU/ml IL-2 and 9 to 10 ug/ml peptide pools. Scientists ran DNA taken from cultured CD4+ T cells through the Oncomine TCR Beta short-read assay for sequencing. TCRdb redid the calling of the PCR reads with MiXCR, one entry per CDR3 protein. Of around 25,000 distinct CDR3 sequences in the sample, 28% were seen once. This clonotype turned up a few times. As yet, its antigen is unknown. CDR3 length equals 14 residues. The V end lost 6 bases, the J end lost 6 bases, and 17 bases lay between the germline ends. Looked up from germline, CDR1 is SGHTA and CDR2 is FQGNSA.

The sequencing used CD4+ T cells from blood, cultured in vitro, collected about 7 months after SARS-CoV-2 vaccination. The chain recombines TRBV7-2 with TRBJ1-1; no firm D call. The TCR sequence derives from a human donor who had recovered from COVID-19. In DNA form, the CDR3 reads TGTGCCAGCAGTTACGAAATTGGTGGTCCTGAAGCTTTCTTT. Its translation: CASSYEIGGPEAFF.